These T cell receptor beta chains were read from a single sample in a study of CD8+ T cells in alopecia areata. TCRdb keeps only in-frame clones here, not all; method: immunoSEQ multiplex PCR. The sample lists fewer than 250,000 clones, more than 30% occurring once. This material consisted of CD4+ T cells sorted from blood, taken between weeks 30 and 35, from a patient treated with tofacitinib. All receptors come from a human donor with alopecia areata. Each CDR3 is given with its conserved first and last residue. A D gene is named only where the DNA matches it firmly. Some rows mark clone size as missing; the rest say once, few, many or name a class of expanded clone.

d_gene	v_gene	abundance	j_gene	CDR3aa	CDR3nt
-	TRBV19	-	TRBJ1-6	CASSIADRSSYNSPLHF	TGTGCCAGTAGTATAGCCGACCGGAGCTCCTATAATTCACCCCTCCACTTT
TRBD2	TRBV2	-	TRBJ2-4	CASSPGLAVAKNIQYF	TGTGCCAGCAGCCCGGGACTAGCGGTAGCCAAAAACATTCAGTACTTC
-	TRBV27	-	TRBJ2-1	CASSFRPYNEQFF	TGTGCCAGCAGTTTTCGTCCCTACAATGAGCAGTTCTTC
-	TRBV4-1	-	TRBJ2-1	CASTPTQARGSYNEQFF	TGCGCCAGCACCCCGACTCAGGCACGGGGAAGTTACAATGAGCAGTTCTTC
TRBD2	TRBV30	-	TRBJ2-1	CAWSLGTSGSNEQFF	TGTGCCTGGAGTCTCGGGACTAGCGGGAGTAATGAGCAGTTCTTC
TRBD1	TRBV19	-	TRBJ2-2	CASSATGGHGELFF	TGTGCCAGTAGTGCGACAGGGGGTCACGGGGAGCTGTTTTTT
-	TRBV20-1	-	TRBJ2-3	CSASPVDTQYF	TGCAGTGCTAGCCCCGTGGATACGCAGTATTTT
TRBD2	TRBV6-1	-	TRBJ2-7	CASSEAASGRVYEQYF	TGTGCCAGCAGTGAAGCAGCTAGCGGGAGGGTTTACGAGCAGTACTTC
TRBD1	TRBV4-1	-	TRBJ1-5	CASRRAAGTGINQPQHF	TGCGCCAGCAGACGGGCGGCCGGGACAGGAATCAATCAGCCCCAGCATTTT
TRBD1	TRBV29-1	few	TRBJ2-1	CSVGPGQGIYEQFF	TGCAGCGTGGGTCCGGGACAGGGAATCTATGAGCAGTTCTTC
-	TRBV29-1	-	TRBJ2-1	CSVVRGTSYNEQFF	TGCAGCGTTGTCCGGGGAACCTCCTACAATGAGCAGTTCTTC
-	TRBV4-2	-	TRBJ2-1	CASSQVISNEQFF	TGTGCCAGCAGCCAAGTCATAAGCAATGAGCAGTTCTTC
-	TRBV6-5	-	TRBJ2-7	CASSYFSEQYF	TGTGCCAGCAGTTATTTCTCCGAGCAGTACTTC
-	TRBV7-9	few	TRBJ2-6	CASSLDGVSGANVLTF	TGTGCCAGCAGCTTAGACGGGGTCTCTGGGGCCAACGTCCTGACTTTC
-	TRBV29-1	few	TRBJ1-2	CSVEDSGNYGYTF	TGCAGCGTTGAAGACTCCGGGAACTATGGCTACACCTTC
-	TRBV11-2	-	TRBJ2-7	CASSLALSTYEQYF	TGTGCCAGCAGCTTAGCCTTGAGCACGTACGAGCAGTACTTC
-	TRBV27	few	TRBJ1-2	CASSSQDRRYGYTF	TGTGCCAGCAGTTCCCAAGACAGGCGCTATGGCTACACCTTC
-	TRBV15	-	TRBJ1-2	CATSRDRSSYGYTF	TGTGCCACCAGCAGAGATCGGTCCTCCTATGGCTACACCTTC
-	TRBV29-1	-	TRBJ1-1	CSVYLQVMNTEAFF	TGCAGCGTTTACCTGCAGGTCATGAACACTGAAGCTTTCTTT
-	TRBV6-4	once	TRBJ1-1	CASSDSGNTEAFF	TGTGCCAGCAGTGACTCAGGGAACACTGAAGCTTTCTTT
TRBD1	TRBV6-5	-	TRBJ1-5	CASRGTGDRQPQHF	TGTGCCAGCAGAGGGACAGGGGACAGGCAGCCCCAGCATTTT
-	TRBV27	-	TRBJ1-6	CASSLFNSPLHF	TGTGCCAGCAGTTTATTCAATTCACCCCTCCACTTT
TRBD1	TRBV4-1	-	TRBJ1-2	CASSQDEMSGGLVGYTF	TGCGCCAGCAGCCAAGATGAGATGTCAGGGGGCTTGGTTGGCTACACCTTC
-	TRBV7-2	-	TRBJ2-1	CASSLRGEPNEQFF	TGTGCCAGCAGCCTGAGGGGCGAGCCGAATGAGCAGTTCTTC
TRBD1	TRBV15	-	TRBJ1-2	CATSRELTGGNGYTF	TGTGCCACCAGCAGGGAATTAACAGGGGGCAATGGCTACACCTTC
-	TRBV7-3	-	TRBJ2-2	CASSLGGTERGTGELFF	TGTGCCAGCAGCTTAGGAGGGACTGAGCGTGGAACCGGGGAGCTGTTTTTT
-	TRBV7-9	few	TRBJ2-4	CASNLAEAKNIQYF	TGTGCCAGCAACTTAGCGGAAGCCAAAAACATTCAGTACTTC
TRBD2	TRBV30	-	TRBJ2-2	CAWSRLGEGTGELFF	TGTGCCTGGAGTCGACTAGGGGAGGGCACCGGGGAGCTGTTTTTT
-	TRBV28	few	TRBJ2-3	CASSPGGAATDTQYF	TGTGCCAGCAGCCCTGGGGGGGCGGCCACAGATACGCAGTATTTT
TRBD1	TRBV19	few	TRBJ2-1	CASSIDRGYEQFF	TGTGCCAGTAGTATCGACAGGGGATACGAGCAGTTCTTC
-	TRBV7-8	-	TRBJ2-7	CASSQTARRRDEQYF	TGTGCCAGCTCACAGACCGCGCGGCGGAGGGACGAGCAGTACTTC
TRBD1	TRBV25-1	few	TRBJ1-1	CASSESGTVNTEAFF	TGTGCCAGCAGTGAATCCGGGACAGTGAACACTGAAGCTTTCTTT
-	TRBV7-2	-	TRBJ2-5	CASSQLYSGAETQYF	TGTGCCAGCAGCCAACTATATTCCGGCGCGGAGACCCAGTACTTC
-	TRBV6-6	-	TRBJ1-1	CASSSGPTNTEAFF	TGTGCCAGCAGTTCTGGACCGACGAACACTGAAGCTTTCTTT
-	TRBV29-1	-	TRBJ2-1	CSAPHTNEQFF	TGCAGCGCCCCCCATACCAATGAGCAGTTCTTC
TRBD2	TRBV4-1	-	TRBJ2-3	CASSQLGLAGERADTQYF	TGCGCCAGCAGCCAATTGGGCCTAGCGGGGGAACGGGCAGATACGCAGTATTTT
TRBD1	TRBV6-5	-	TRBJ1-6	CASTVGTDNSPLHF	TGTGCCAGCACCGTAGGGACAGACAATTCACCCCTCCACTTT
TRBD2	TRBV4-1	few	TRBJ2-3	CASSLRLAGEMGRVDTQYF	TGCGCCAGCAGCCTAAGACTAGCGGGTGAGATGGGTCGTGTAGATACGCAGTATTTT
-	TRBV11-2	-	TRBJ2-6	CASSLGRTRTFSGANVLTF	TGTGCCAGCAGCTTAGGCCGGACAAGAACCTTCTCTGGGGCCAACGTCCTGACTTTC
-	TRBV30	once	TRBJ1-6	CAWSVPNLRYSPLHF	TGTGCCTGGAGTGTACCTAACCTGAGGTATTCACCCCTCCACTTT
-	TRBV5-4	-	TRBJ2-1	CASSRARGLNEQFF	TGTGCCAGCAGCCGCGCTAGGGGCCTGAATGAGCAGTTCTTC
-	TRBV2	few	TRBJ1-3	CASSESGAAGNTIYF	TGTGCCAGCAGTGAATCAGGGGCTGCCGGAAACACCATATATTTT
-	TRBV7-3	once	TRBJ2-6	CASSLTFVSGANVLTF	TGTGCCAGCAGCTTAACGTTTGTATCTGGGGCCAACGTCCTGACTTTC
-	TRBV6-1	-	TRBJ2-1	CASRRGRVNEQFF	TGTGCCTCCAGGAGGGGGCGGGTCAATGAGCAGTTCTTC
TRBD1	TRBV30	-	TRBJ1-6	CAWSPRDRGDSPLHF	TGTGCCTGGAGTCCACGGGACAGGGGTGATTCACCCCTCCACTTT
-	TRBV2	-	TRBJ1-2	CASSDIGVGYTF	TGTGCCAGCAGTGACATTGGGGTTGGCTACACCTTC
-	TRBV7-2	few	TRBJ2-3	CASSWELDTQYF	TGTGCCAGCAGCTGGGAGTTAGATACGCAGTATTTT
TRBD1	TRBV30	-	TRBJ1-2	CAWSEGQVSGGYTF	TGTGCCTGGAGTGAAGGACAGGTTTCGGGTGGCTACACCTTC
-	TRBV19	-	TRBJ2-2	CASIATQGNSGELFF	TGTGCCAGTATCGCAACCCAAGGAAACTCCGGGGAGCTGTTTTTT
-	TRBV4-1	once	TRBJ1-2	CASSQPGPIYGYTF	TGCGCCAGCAGCCAGCCGGGACCGATCTATGGCTACACCTTC
-	TRBV7-6	few	TRBJ1-4	CASSRTTVEKLFF	TGTGCCAGCAGCCGAACGACTGTGGAAAAACTGTTTTTT